This T cell receptor (beta chain) was sequenced for a study of spatial heterogeneity in lung cancer. Each CDR3 protein gets one entry after TCRdb re-called the 5' RACE reads with MiXCR. Of about 22,000 distinct CDR3 sequences in the sample, 4.6% were seen once. V lost 1 base and J 1 base, leaving 13 bases between the germline ends. CDR3 length: 16 residues. CDR1 is SGHTA and CDR2 is FQGTGA in the germline V gene. Described time point: sample taken at primary tumor resection. Sequencing covered unsorted whole RNA taken from tumor, nontumor lung or frozen PBMC. This clonotype has at least ten counts. The chain joins TRBV7-3 to TRBJ1-1, with D possibly matching TRBD1 (5 bases). This TCR came from a male donor with early-stage non-small cell lung cancer. The material was PBMCs, obtained at surgery. CDR3 residues: CASSLNPQGPNTEAFF. Here the CDR3 DNA reads TGTGCCAGCAGCTTAAATCCCCAGGGCCCGAACACTGAAGCTTTCTTT.